This T cell receptor (beta chain) is drawn from a study of blood T cell repertoires in COVID-19. Germline CDR1 and CDR2: MRHNA and SNTAGT. J was trimmed by 5 bases and V by 5 bases; bases with no gene match: 6. This CDR3 comprises 14 residues. Clones were read by immunoSEQ multiplex PCR, and TCRdb kept only the in-frame ones, dropping some. In the table there are some 58,000 clones, more than 75% of which are singletons. This clone was counted a few times. Sequencing was carried out using peripheral blood. The V gene is TRBV6-4, the J gene TRBJ1-1; TRBD1 matches at 9 bases. This TCR derives from a man in his fifties with active COVID-19. In DNA, the CDR3 is TGTGCCAGCAGTTCGTGGACAGGGGCGACTGAAGCTTTCTTT. This gives the protein CASSSWTGATEAFF.